This T cell receptor beta chain was captured by sequencing in a study of blood T cell repertoires in COVID-19. Across the study: Donors in the United States, Italy and Spain gave samples during acute or convalescent COVID-19. In each case, the material was cDNA or gDNA derived from T cells, B-cell-depleted T cells, or PBMCs.

Methods used by the authors: Researchers report that nucleated cell counts were estimated from reference gene primer amplification. The table came from immunoSEQ multiplex PCR; TCRdb's copy has only in-frame clones and leaves some out. From that table come the V and J calls and clone size; the DNA was used to work out D and trimming. The sample shows about 230,000 clones, around 88% of them seen only once. The sample taken for sequencing was peripheral blood. The receptor was isolated from a man in his forties with active or convalescent COVID-19.

The CDR3 DNA reads TGTGCCACCAGCACCCCCACTGGGGCGGGGGCCAACGTCCTGACTTTC. This codes for CATSTPTGAGANVLTF. V is TRBV15 and J is TRBJ2-6; D is possibly TRBD1 (5 bases). The CDR3 covers 16 residues. Germline lookup yields CDR1 LNHNV and CDR2 YYDKDF (reference sequence). Trimming removed 4 bases at V and 4 bases at J, with 14 bases between.